Following are 2 T cell receptor beta chains from one sample sequenced in a study of T cell repertoires in cytomegalovirus infection. TCRdb ran MiXCR on the reads and lists one entry per CDR3 protein. Counted here are some 940,000 distinct CDR3 sequences, less than 35% occurring once; the ten biggest clones make up over 13%. The antigens for these receptors are not known. This sample comprised cultured CD8+ T cells from PBMCs, obtained from culture after CMV antigen stimulation. These receptors originate from a human donor in good health (CMV status not recorded). Some clones in this sample may be carry-over from other donors' samples.

This clonotype showed up just a few times. The chain recombines TRBV7-6 with TRBJ2-2; D not certain. Germline loops: CDR1 SGHVS, CDR2 FNYEAQ. V dropped 6 bases and J dropped 0 bases, with 8 bases sitting between them. The CDR3 is 14 residues long. This chain's CDR3 is CASSNSANTGELFF. The CDR3 region has the DNA TGTGCCAGCAGTAATTCCGCGAACACCGGGGAGCTGTTTTTT.

As concerns this clonotype: Mismatch with germline at one junction end may stem from a read error. The V gene is TRBV6-6, the J gene TRBJ2-1, with TRBD2 identical over 8 bases. The V gene's germline CDR1 is MNHNY and CDR2 SVGAGI (reference sequence). The length of the CDR3 is 15 residues. The CDR3 loop is CVSSLTGGGLDEQFF. The DNA for the CDR3 is TGTGTCAGCAGTCTTACTGGCGGGGGGCTGGATGAGCAGTTCTTC.